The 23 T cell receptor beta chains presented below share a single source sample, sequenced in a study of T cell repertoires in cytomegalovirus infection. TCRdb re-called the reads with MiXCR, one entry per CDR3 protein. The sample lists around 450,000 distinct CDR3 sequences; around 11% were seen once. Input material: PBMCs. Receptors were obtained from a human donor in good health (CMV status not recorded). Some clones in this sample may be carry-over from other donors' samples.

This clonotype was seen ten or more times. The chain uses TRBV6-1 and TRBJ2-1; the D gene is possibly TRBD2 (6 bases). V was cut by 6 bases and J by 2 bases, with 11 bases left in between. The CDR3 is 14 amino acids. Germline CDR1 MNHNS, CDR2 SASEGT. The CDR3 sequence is CASSRAGTYNEQFF. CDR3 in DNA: TGTGCCAGCAGCAGGGCGGGGACCTACAATGAGCAGTTCTTC.

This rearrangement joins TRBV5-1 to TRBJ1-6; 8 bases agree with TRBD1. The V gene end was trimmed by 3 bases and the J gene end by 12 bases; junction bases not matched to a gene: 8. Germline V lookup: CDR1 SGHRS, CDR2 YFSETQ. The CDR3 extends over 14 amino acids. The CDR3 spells CASSSSDREQPLHF. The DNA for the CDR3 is TGCGCCAGCAGCTCCTCGGACAGGGAGCAACCCCTCCACTTT.

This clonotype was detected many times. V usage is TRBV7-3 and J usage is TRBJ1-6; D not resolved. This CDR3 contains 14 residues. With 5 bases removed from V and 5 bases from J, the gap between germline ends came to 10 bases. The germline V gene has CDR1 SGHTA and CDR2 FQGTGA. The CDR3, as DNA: TGTGCCAGCAGCACGGACGGGGATAATTCACCCCTCCACTTT. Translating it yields CASSTDGDNSPLHF.

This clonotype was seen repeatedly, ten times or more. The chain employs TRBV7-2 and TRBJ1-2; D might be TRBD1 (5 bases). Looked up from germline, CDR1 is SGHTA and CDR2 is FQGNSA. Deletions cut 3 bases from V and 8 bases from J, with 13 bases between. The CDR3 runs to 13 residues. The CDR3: CASSFPGLGGYTF. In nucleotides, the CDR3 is TGTGCCAGCAGCTTCCCAGGGCTAGGGGGCTACACCTTC.

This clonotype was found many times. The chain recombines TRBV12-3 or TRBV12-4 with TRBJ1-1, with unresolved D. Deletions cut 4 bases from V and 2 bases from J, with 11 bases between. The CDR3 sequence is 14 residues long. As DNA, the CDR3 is TGTGCCAGCAGTTACGCGGGATCAAACACTGAAGCTTTCTTT. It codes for CASSYAGSNTEAFF.

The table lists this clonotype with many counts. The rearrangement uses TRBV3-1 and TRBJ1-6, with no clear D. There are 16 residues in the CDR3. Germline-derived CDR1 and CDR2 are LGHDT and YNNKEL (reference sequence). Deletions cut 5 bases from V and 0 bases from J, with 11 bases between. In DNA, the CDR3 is TGTGCCAGCAGCTTTGCGACAATCTCCTATAATTCACCCCTCCACTTT. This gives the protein CASSFATISYNSPLHF.

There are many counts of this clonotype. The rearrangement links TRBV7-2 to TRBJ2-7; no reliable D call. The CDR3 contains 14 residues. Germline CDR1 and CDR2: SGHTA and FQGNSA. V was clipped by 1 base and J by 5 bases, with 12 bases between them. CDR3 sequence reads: CASSLETQPNEQYF. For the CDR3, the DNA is TGTGCCAGCAGCTTAGAAACCCAGCCAAACGAGCAGTACTTC.

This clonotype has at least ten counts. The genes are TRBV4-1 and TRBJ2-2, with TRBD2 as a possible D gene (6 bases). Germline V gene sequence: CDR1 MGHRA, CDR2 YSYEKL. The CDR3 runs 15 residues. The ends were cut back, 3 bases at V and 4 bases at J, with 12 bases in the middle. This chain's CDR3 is CASSHEGLPTGELFF. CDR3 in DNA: TGCGCCAGCAGCCACGAGGGACTCCCCACCGGGGAGCTGTTTTTT.

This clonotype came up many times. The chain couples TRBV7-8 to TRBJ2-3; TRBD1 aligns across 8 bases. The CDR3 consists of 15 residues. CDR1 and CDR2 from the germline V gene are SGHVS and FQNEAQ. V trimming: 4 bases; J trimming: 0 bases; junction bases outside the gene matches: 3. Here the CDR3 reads CASSSRDRSTDTQYF. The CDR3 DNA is TGTGCCAGCAGCTCCCGGGACAGGAGCACAGATACGCAGTATTTT.

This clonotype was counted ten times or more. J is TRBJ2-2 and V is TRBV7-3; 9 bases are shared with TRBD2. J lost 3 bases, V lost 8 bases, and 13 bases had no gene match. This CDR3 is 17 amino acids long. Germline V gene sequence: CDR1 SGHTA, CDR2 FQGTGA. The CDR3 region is CASDRPSAGGDTGELFF. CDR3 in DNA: TGTGCCAGCGACAGACCTTCAGCGGGAGGTGACACCGGGGAGCTGTTTTTT. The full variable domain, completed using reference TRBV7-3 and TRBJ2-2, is GAGVSQTPSNKVTEKGKYVELRCDPISGHTALYWYRQSLGQGPEFLIYFQGTGAADDSGLPNDRFFAVRPEGSVSTLKIQRTERGDSAVYLCASDRPSAGGDTGELFFGEGSRLTVL.

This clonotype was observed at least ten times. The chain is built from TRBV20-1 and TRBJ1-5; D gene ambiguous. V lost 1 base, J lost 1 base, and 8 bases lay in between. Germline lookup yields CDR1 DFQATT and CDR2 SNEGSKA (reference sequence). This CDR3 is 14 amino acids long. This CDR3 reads CSARVTWSNQPQHF. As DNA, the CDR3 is TGCAGTGCTAGAGTTACGTGGAGCAATCAGCCCCAGCATTTT.

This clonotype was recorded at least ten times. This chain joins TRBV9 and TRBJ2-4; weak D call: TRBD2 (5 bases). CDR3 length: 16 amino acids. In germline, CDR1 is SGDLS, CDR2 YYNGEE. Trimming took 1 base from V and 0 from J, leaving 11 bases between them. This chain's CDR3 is CASSVSGDLAKNIQYF. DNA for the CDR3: TGTGCCAGCAGCGTAAGCGGAGACCTAGCCAAAAACATTCAGTACTTC.

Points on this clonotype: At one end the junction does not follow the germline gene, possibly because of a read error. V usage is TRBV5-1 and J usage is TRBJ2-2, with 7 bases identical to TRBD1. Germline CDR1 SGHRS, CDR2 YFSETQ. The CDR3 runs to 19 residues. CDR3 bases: TGCGCCAGCAGCTTGACCCCCTCGACAGGGCGATTTATCAACGGGGAGCTGCTTTTT. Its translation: CASSLTPSTGRFINGELLF.

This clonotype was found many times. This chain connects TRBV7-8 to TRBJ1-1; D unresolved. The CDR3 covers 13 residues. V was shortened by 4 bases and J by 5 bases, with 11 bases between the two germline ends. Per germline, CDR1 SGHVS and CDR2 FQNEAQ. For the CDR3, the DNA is TGTGCCAGCAGCTCTGCGCGCGGAACTGAAGCTTTCTTT. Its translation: CASSSARGTEAFF.

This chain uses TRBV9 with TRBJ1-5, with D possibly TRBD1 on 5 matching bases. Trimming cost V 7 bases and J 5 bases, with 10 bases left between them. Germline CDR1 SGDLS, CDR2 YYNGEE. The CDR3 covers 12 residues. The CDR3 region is CASGGEYQPQHF. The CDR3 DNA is TGTGCCAGCGGAGGGGAGTATCAGCCCCAGCATTTT.

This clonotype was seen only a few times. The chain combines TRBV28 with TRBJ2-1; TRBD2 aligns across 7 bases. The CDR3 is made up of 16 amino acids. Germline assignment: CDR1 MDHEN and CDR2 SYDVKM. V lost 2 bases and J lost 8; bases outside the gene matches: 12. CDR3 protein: CASSLGGGGGGDEQFF. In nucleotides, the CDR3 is TGTGCCAGCAGTTTAGGGGGGGGGGGGGGGGGTGATGAGCAGTTCTTC.

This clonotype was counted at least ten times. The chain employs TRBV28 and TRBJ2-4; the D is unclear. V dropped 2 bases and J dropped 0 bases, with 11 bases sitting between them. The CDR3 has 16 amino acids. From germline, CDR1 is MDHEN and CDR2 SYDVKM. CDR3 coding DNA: TGTGCCAGCAGTTTAAGTTTTTTAATAGCCAAAAACATTCAGTACTTC. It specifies CASSLSFLIAKNIQYF.

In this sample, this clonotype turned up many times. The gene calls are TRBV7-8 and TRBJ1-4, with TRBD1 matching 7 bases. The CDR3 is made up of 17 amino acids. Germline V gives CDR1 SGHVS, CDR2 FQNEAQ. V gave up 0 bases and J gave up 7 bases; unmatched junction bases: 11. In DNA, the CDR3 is TGTGCCAGCAGCTTAGCGATAGATCAGGGGGACGGTGAAAAACTGTTTTTT. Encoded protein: CASSLAIDQGDGEKLFF.

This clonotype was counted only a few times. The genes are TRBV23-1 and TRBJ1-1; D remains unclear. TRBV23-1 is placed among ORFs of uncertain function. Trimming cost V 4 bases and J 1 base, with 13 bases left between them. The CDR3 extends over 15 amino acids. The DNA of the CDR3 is TGCGCCAGCAGTCGGGCGGGCAGGCAGAACACTGAAGCTTTCTTT. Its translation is CASSRAGRQNTEAFF.

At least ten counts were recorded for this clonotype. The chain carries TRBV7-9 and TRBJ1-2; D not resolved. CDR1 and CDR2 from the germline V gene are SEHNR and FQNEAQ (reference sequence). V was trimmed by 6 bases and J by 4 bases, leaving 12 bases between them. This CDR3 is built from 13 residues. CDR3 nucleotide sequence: TGTGCCAGCAGGTCGGGAGGAGGCTATGGCTACACCTTC. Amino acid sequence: CASRSGGGYGYTF.

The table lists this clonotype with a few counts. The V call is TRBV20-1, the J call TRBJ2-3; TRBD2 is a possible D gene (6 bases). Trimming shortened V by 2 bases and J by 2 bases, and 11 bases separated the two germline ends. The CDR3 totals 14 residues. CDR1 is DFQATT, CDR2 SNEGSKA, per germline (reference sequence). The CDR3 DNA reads TGCAGTGCTAGACCCCTAGCGACCACAGATACGCAGTATTTT. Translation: CSARPLATTDTQYF.

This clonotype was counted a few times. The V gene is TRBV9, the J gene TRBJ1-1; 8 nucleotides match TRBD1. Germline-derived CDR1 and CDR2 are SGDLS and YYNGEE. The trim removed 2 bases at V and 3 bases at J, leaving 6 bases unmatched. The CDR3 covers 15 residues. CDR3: CASSVRGQWDTEAFF. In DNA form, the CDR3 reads TGTGCCAGCAGCGTCAGGGGGCAGTGGGACACTGAAGCTTTCTTT.

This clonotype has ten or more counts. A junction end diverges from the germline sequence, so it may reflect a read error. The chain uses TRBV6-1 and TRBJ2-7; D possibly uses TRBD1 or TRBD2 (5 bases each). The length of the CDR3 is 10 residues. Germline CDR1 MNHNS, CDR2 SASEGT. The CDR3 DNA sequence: TGTGCCAGCAGTGAGGGGGAGAGCTTCTTC. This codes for CASSEGESFF.